This TCR beta chain comes out of a study of cytomegalovirus exposure and HLA in healthy donors. CDR1 MGHDK and CDR2 SYGVNS come from the germline V gene. The CDR3 is made up of 15 amino acids. Trimming took 3 bases from V and 11 from J; bases not matched to a gene: 9. Primers: 60 Vbeta forward and 13 Jbeta reverse. Clones were sequenced by immunoSEQ multiplex PCR, and TCRdb holds only the in-frame ones, with some missing. Here the sample spans 150,000 to 200,000 clones, about two thirds being singletons. Study findings and constraints: For most subjects, TCR beta sequences were reported to predict HLA-A and HLA-B alleles with accuracy. In a later analysis, TCR beta V- and J-gene trimming showed a link to a missense DCLRE1C variant. Certain indistinguishable V segments, among them TRBV6-2 and TRBV6-3, were excluded.

Comments on this clone: Its cognate antigen is unknown.

This chain links TRBV25-1 with TRBJ2-5, with 13 bases that match TRBD2. The sequencing input was PBMCs. The sequence derives from a man aged 25 to 40 in good health and CMV-seropositive. CDR3 bases: TGTGCCAGCAGTGACACTAGCGGGAGGGCCTGGGAGCAGTACTTC. Residues: CASSDTSGRAWEQYF. Using reference TRBV25-1 and TRBJ2-5 for the parts outside the CDR3, the full variable domain is EADIYQTPRYLVIGTGKKITLECSQTMGHDKMYWYQQDPGMELHLIHYSYGVNSTEKGDLSSESTVSRIRTEHFPLTLESARPSHTSQYLCASSDTSGRAWEQYFGPGTRLLVL.